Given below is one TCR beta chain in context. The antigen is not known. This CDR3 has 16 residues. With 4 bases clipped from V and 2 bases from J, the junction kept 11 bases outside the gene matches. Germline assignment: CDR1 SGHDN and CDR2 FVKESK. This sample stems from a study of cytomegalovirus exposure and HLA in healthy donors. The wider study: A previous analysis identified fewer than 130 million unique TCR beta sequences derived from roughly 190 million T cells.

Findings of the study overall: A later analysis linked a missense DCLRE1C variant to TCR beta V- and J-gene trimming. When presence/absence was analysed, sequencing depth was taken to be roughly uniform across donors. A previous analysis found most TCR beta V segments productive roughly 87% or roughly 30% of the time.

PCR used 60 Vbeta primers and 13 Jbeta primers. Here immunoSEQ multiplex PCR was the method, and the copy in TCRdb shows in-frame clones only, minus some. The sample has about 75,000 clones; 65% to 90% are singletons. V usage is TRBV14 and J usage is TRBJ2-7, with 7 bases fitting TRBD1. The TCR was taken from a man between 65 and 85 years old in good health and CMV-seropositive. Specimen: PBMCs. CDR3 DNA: TGTGCCAGCAGCCCTATACAGGGGTATTTCCCCTACGAGCAGTACTTC. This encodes CASSPIQGYFPYEQYF.